The clone carrying this TCR beta chain was counted only a few times. This sample stems from a study of neoadjuvant anti-PD-1 for oral cavity cancer. The data were produced by immunoSEQ multiplex PCR, yet TCRdb's version contains in-frame clones alone and is incomplete. The table includes approximately 7,100 clones, under 55% detected once. The receptor was derived from a person aged 35 to 85 with oral cavity squamous cell carcinoma. Sequences were derived from tumor tissue, sampled before nivolumab (anti-PD-1) treatment.

The CDR3 nucleotides read TGTGCCAGCAGGGACAGGGTTAGCAATCAGCCCCAGCATTTT. Encoded protein: CASRDRVSNQPQHF. This chain uses TRBV2 with TRBJ1-5, with TRBD1 matching 8 bases. The germline gives CDR1 SNHLY, CDR2 FYNNEI. The J segment lost 0 bases and the V segment lost 6 bases, leaving 1 base of the junction unmatched. The CDR3 contains 14 residues.